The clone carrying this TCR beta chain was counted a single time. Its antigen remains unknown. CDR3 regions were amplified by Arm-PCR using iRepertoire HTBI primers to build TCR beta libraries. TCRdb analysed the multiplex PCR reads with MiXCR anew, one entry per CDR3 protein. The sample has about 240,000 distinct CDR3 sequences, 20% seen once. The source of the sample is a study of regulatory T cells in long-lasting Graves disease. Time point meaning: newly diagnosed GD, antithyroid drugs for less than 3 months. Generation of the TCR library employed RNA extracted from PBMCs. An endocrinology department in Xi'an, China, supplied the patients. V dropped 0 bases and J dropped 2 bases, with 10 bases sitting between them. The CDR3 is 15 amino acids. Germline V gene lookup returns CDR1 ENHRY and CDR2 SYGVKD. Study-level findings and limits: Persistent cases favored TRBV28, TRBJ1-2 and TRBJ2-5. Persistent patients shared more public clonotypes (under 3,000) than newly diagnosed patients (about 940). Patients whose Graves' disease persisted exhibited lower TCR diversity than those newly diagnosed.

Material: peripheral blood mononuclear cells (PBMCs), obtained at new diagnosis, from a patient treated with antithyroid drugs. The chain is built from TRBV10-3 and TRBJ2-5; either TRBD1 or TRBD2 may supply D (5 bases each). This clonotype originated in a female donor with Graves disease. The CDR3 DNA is TGTGCCATCAGTGAGTCGGTGGGGGATCAAGAGACCCAGTACTTC. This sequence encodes CAISESVGDQETQYF.